The clone carrying this TCR beta chain was seen a few times. The antigen remains unidentified. The CDR3 has 16 residues. Trimming cost V 2 bases and J 1 base, with 11 bases left between them. CDR1 is MDHEN and CDR2 is SYDVKM in the germline V gene. The data belong to a study of T cells after yellow fever vaccination. General observations from the study: The CD4 and CD8 compartments had a small share of their clonotypes in common.

TCRdb fed the 5' RACE reads into MiXCR, producing one record per CDR3 protein. The table lists about 580,000 distinct CDR3 sequences, about a sixth of them singletons. Sequenced here: PBMCs, sampled 5 to 6 days after the first yellow fever vaccination. The chain carries TRBV28 and TRBJ2-2, with D possibly TRBD2 on 7 matching bases. This clonotype was obtained from a man between 18 and 35 years old who received the YFV17D yellow fever vaccine. The CDR3 DNA follows: TGTGCCAGCAGTTTAGCGGGGGCATTGAACACCGGGGAGCTGTTTTTT. As protein: CASSLAGALNTGELFF.